This entry is about one TCR beta chain. Its cognate antigen is unknown. This sample was included in a study of shared clonotypes between healthy human individuals. General study points: A handful of donors showed sharing of approximately 5% of naive CD4 clonotypes.

At deep level, the assay was performed. Using immunoSEQ multiplex PCR, the repertoire was profiled, and TCRdb retains in-frame clones only, with some absent. The table records some 630,000 clones, about two thirds of them present only once. Healthy and HIV-negative, the adult donors had no recent acute infections or vaccinations. Splitting of CD4+ cells produced CD45RA+ naive and CD45RA-negative memory subsets. The CDR3 runs 15 residues. Germline V lookup: CDR1 SGHTA, CDR2 FQGNSA. The V end was cut by 3 bases, the J end by 6 bases, with 15 bases between. The rearrangement uses TRBV7-2 and TRBJ2-4; weak D call: TRBD1 (5 bases). The source material was memory CD4+ T cells sorted from blood. Subset here: CD45RA-negative fraction. The sequence was collected from a woman between 25 and 40 years old in good health. The CDR3 sequence: CASSFRDSRLNIQYF. The CDR3 DNA reads as TGTGCCAGCAGCTTCCGAGACAGCCGCTTAAACATTCAGTACTTC.